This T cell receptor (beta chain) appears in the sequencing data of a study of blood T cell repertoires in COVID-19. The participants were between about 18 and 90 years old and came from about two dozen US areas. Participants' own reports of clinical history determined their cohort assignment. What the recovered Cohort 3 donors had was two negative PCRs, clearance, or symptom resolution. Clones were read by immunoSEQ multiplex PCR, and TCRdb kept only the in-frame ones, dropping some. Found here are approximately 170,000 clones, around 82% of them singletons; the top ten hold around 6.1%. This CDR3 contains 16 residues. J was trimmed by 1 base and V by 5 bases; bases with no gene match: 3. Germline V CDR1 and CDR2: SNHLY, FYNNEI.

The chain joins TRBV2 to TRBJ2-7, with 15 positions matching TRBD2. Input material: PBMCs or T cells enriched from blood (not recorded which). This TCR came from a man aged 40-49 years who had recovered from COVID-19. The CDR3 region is CASSLGLAGGSYEQYF. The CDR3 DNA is TGTGCCAGCAGTTTGGGACTAGCGGGGGGATCCTACGAGCAGTACTTC.